This T cell receptor (beta chain) was observed in a study of cytomegalovirus exposure and HLA in healthy donors. Study-wide background: Within an early data release were tens of millions of unique TCRs drawn from HLA-typed donors. Study conclusions and caveats: Analysis was carried out at a later point, and it linked a missense DCLRE1C variant to TCR beta V- and J-gene trimming. In a later analysis, parvovirus B19, influenza, CMV and Epstein-Barr virus appeared linked to several top co-occurrence clusters.

PCR involved 60 Vbeta and 13 Jbeta primers. Only in-frame clones appear in the TCRdb table, and some are missing; sequencing was by immunoSEQ multiplex PCR. The repertoire holds 100,000 to 150,000 clones, with about 80% as singletons. Note on this clone: Its antigen is not identified.

CDR1 KGHSH and CDR2 LQKENI come from the germline V gene. Between the trimmed V and J ends, which lost 2 bases and 6 bases, there was a span of 16 bases. This CDR3 region has 15 residues. Source material: PBMCs. This receptor was obtained from a boy between 2 and 10 years old in good health and CMV-seronegative. V gene TRBV18 combines with J gene TRBJ1-2, with a tentative D call TRBD1 (6 bases). The CDR3 here is CASSPSGKGGDGYTF. The CDR3, as DNA: TGTGCCAGCTCACCATCGGGTAAAGGGGGAGATGGCTACACCTTC.